This is a list of T cell receptor beta chains from one sample in a study of blood T cell repertoires in COVID-19. The assay was immunoSEQ multiplex PCR, and TCRdb's table has in-frame clones only and misses some. This table holds about 80,000 clones, roughly three quarters found once. Material: peripheral blood. These receptors all come from a man aged 70 or older with active or convalescent COVID-19. Each CDR3 is given with its conserved first and last residue. D genes are given only for firm matches. Clone sizes are given selectively: once, few, many, or a class where the clone is expanded.

CDR3 protein: CASSYQQGYEQYF; CDR3 DNA: TGTGCCAGCAGTTATCAACAGGGCTACGAGCAGTACTTC; D gene: .; J gene: TRBJ2-7; clone size: once; V gene: TRBV6-5
CDR3 protein: CASGGTGLVTGELFF; CDR3 DNA: TGTGCCAGTGGGGGTACAGGGCTCGTCACCGGGGAGCTGTTTTTT; D gene: .; J gene: TRBJ2-2; clone size: .; V gene: TRBV19
CDR3 protein: CASSDFNAVLGEETQYF; CDR3 DNA: TGTGCCAGCAGTGATTTTAATGCTGTTCTGGGAGAAGAGACCCAGTACTTC; D gene: .; J gene: TRBJ2-5; clone size: .; V gene: TRBV25-1
CDR3 protein: CASSQDRNTEAFF; CDR3 DNA: TGTGCCAGCAGCCAAGACCGGAACACTGAAGCTTTCTTT; D gene: .; J gene: TRBJ1-1; clone size: .; V gene: TRBV4-2
CDR3 protein: CATSATDRGKGGYTF; CDR3 DNA: TGTGCCACCAGTGCAACGGACAGGGGGAAGGGTGGCTACACCTTC; D gene: TRBD1; J gene: TRBJ1-2; clone size: .; V gene: TRBV24-1
CDR3 protein: CASSLSRVDDSPLHF; CDR3 DNA: TGTGCCAGCAGTCTCAGCAGGGTTGATGATTCACCCCTCCACTTT; D gene: .; J gene: TRBJ1-6; clone size: .; V gene: TRBV6-5
CDR3 protein: CASSQGQGGEQYF; CDR3 DNA: TGTGCCAGCAGCCAGGGACAGGGTGGGGAGCAGTACTTC; D gene: TRBD1; J gene: TRBJ2-7; clone size: many; V gene: TRBV7-9
CDR3 protein: CASRGTVGTGELFF; CDR3 DNA: TGTGCCAGTAGGGGGACAGTGGGTACCGGGGAGCTGTTTTTT; D gene: TRBD1; J gene: TRBJ2-2; clone size: .; V gene: TRBV19
CDR3 protein: CASSPRDRPNEKLFF; CDR3 DNA: TGCGCCAGCAGCCCTAGGGACAGACCAAATGAAAAACTGTTTTTT; D gene: TRBD1; J gene: TRBJ1-4; clone size: .; V gene: TRBV4-1
CDR3 protein: CASSQSGNTIYF; CDR3 DNA: TGTGCCAGCTCCCAGTCTGGAAACACCATATATTTT; D gene: .; J gene: TRBJ1-3; clone size: .; V gene: TRBV12-3/TRBV12-4
CDR3 protein: CASSERRVGGGGNQPQHF; CDR3 DNA: TGTGCCAGCAGTGAAAGGAGGGTCGGGGGAGGAGGCAATCAGCCCCAGCATTTT; D gene: .; J gene: TRBJ1-5; clone size: .; V gene: TRBV6-1
CDR3 protein: CASSLARTGSYNSPLHF; CDR3 DNA: TGCGCCAGCAGCTTGGCTAGGACAGGCTCCTATAATTCACCCCTCCACTTT; D gene: TRBD1; J gene: TRBJ1-6; clone size: .; V gene: TRBV5-1
CDR3 protein: CSAPLVDTQYF; CDR3 DNA: TGCAGTGCCCCACTGGTCGATACGCAGTATTTT; D gene: .; J gene: TRBJ2-3; clone size: .; V gene: TRBV20-1
CDR3 protein: CSASGQGQVVGNIQYF; CDR3 DNA: TGCAGTGCTAGTGGCCAGGGGCAGGTAGTTGGAAACATTCAGTACTTC; D gene: .; J gene: TRBJ2-4; clone size: .; V gene: TRBV20-1
CDR3 protein: CAWLDSSSYNSPLHF; CDR3 DNA: TGTGCCTGGCTTGACAGCAGCTCCTATAATTCACCCCTCCACTTT; D gene: .; J gene: TRBJ1-6; clone size: .; V gene: TRBV30
CDR3 protein: CASRLGLAGGGDTQYF; CDR3 DNA: TGTGCCAGCCGCCTGGGACTAGCGGGGGGGGGAGATACGCAGTATTTT; D gene: TRBD2; J gene: TRBJ2-3; clone size: .; V gene: TRBV2
CDR3 protein: CASSLSAGQPQHF; CDR3 DNA: TGTGCCAGCAGTTTATCGGCTGGCCAGCCCCAGCATTTT; D gene: .; J gene: TRBJ1-5; clone size: .; V gene: TRBV27
CDR3 protein: CASSVSTSSYNEQFF; CDR3 DNA: TGTGCCAGCAGCGTGTCGACTAGTTCATACAATGAGCAGTTCTTC; D gene: .; J gene: TRBJ2-1; clone size: .; V gene: TRBV9
CDR3 protein: CAISIQGQETQYF; CDR3 DNA: TGTGCCATCAGCATTCAGGGCCAAGAGACCCAGTACTTC; D gene: .; J gene: TRBJ2-5; clone size: .; V gene: TRBV10-3
CDR3 protein: CASSPPSVAGNTIYF; CDR3 DNA: TGTGCCAGCTCACCACCATCCGTAGCTGGAAACACCATATATTTT; D gene: .; J gene: TRBJ1-3; clone size: .; V gene: TRBV18
CDR3 protein: CASSLGARMNTEAFF; CDR3 DNA: TGTGCCAGCAGTTTAGGAGCACGAATGAACACTGAAGCTTTCTTT; D gene: .; J gene: TRBJ1-1; clone size: .; V gene: TRBV28
CDR3 protein: CASSGDGGNQPQHF; CDR3 DNA: TGTGCCAGTAGTGGGGACGGGGGGAATCAGCCCCAGCATTTT; D gene: .; J gene: TRBJ1-5; clone size: .; V gene: TRBV19
CDR3 protein: CASTGGGPNAISPLHF; CDR3 DNA: TGTGCCAGCACCGGGGGAGGCCCAAATGCAATTTCACCCCTCCACTTT; D gene: .; J gene: TRBJ1-6; clone size: .; V gene: TRBV9
CDR3 protein: CASSQEAGDYGYTF; CDR3 DNA: TGCGCCAGCAGCCAAGAGGCAGGGGACTATGGCTACACCTTC; D gene: .; J gene: TRBJ1-2; clone size: .; V gene: TRBV4-1
CDR3 protein: CASSLLIGGKLFF; CDR3 DNA: TGTGCCAGCAGCTTATTGATAGGGGGAAAACTGTTTTTT; D gene: .; J gene: TRBJ1-4; clone size: .; V gene: TRBV7-2
CDR3 protein: CASSQGLNQPQHF; CDR3 DNA: TGCGCCAGCAGCCAGGGTCTCAATCAGCCCCAGCATTTT; D gene: .; J gene: TRBJ1-5; clone size: .; V gene: TRBV10-1
CDR3 protein: CAWSPGGGYTF; CDR3 DNA: TGTGCCTGGAGCCCGGGGGGTGGCTACACCTTC; D gene: .; J gene: TRBJ1-2; clone size: once; V gene: TRBV30
CDR3 protein: CASSLARVDYEQYF; CDR3 DNA: TGTGCCAGCAGCTTAGCCAGGGTGGACTACGAGCAGTACTTC; D gene: .; J gene: TRBJ2-7; clone size: .; V gene: TRBV7-8
CDR3 protein: CASSPLGGQIYNSPLHF; CDR3 DNA: TGTGCCAGCAGCCCCCTCGGCGGACAAATATATAATTCACCCCTCCACTTT; D gene: .; J gene: TRBJ1-6; clone size: few; V gene: TRBV28
CDR3 protein: CASGSSGGAQETQYF; CDR3 DNA: TGTGCTAGCGGTTCCAGCGGGGGGGCCCAAGAGACCCAGTACTTC; D gene: TRBD2; J gene: TRBJ2-5; clone size: .; V gene: TRBV7-7
CDR3 protein: CASSSEWARGYGYTF; CDR3 DNA: TGTGCCAGCAGCTCCGAGTGGGCGCGGGGCTATGGCTACACCTTC; D gene: .; J gene: TRBJ1-2; clone size: .; V gene: TRBV9
CDR3 protein: CASSSPGQAMNTEAFF; CDR3 DNA: TGTGCCAGCAGTAGCCCGGGACAGGCGATGAACACTGAAGCTTTCTTT; D gene: TRBD1; J gene: TRBJ1-1; clone size: .; V gene: TRBV28
CDR3 protein: CASRPSGGRGYTF; CDR3 DNA: TGTGCCAGCAGACCCTCAGGGGGCCGAGGCTACACCTTC; D gene: TRBD1; J gene: TRBJ1-2; clone size: .; V gene: TRBV28
CDR3 protein: CASSDFSNQPQHF; CDR3 DNA: TGTGCCAGCAGTGACTTTAGCAATCAGCCCCAGCATTTT; D gene: .; J gene: TRBJ1-5; clone size: .; V gene: TRBV2
CDR3 protein: CASSTTSGGAFYEQYF; CDR3 DNA: TGTGCCAGCAGCACAACTAGCGGGGGGGCCTTCTACGAGCAGTACTTC; D gene: TRBD2; J gene: TRBJ2-7; clone size: .; V gene: TRBV7-2
CDR3 protein: CASSEVRGQSRAKNIQYF; CDR3 DNA: TGTGCCAGCAGTGAAGTAAGGGGACAGTCCCGAGCCAAAAACATTCAGTACTTC; D gene: TRBD1; J gene: TRBJ2-4; clone size: .; V gene: TRBV6-1
CDR3 protein: CSAGDYPGAFF; CDR3 DNA: TGCAGTGCTGGGGACTACCCCGGGGCTTTCTTT; D gene: .; J gene: TRBJ1-1; clone size: .; V gene: TRBV20-1
CDR3 protein: CASSYSMGRGHLYEQYF; CDR3 DNA: TGTGCCAGCAGTTACTCGATGGGGCGGGGGCACCTCTACGAGCAGTACTTC; D gene: .; J gene: TRBJ2-7; clone size: many; V gene: TRBV6-2/TRBV6-3
CDR3 protein: CASSSPGQGSYEQYF; CDR3 DNA: TGTGCCAGCAGCTCACCGGGACAAGGGAGCTACGAGCAGTACTTC; D gene: .; J gene: TRBJ2-7; clone size: .; V gene: TRBV11-2
CDR3 protein: CASSYSEGGEGQPQHF; CDR3 DNA: TGTGCCAGCAGCTACTCCGAAGGGGGCGAGGGGCAGCCCCAGCATTTT; D gene: TRBD1; J gene: TRBJ1-5; clone size: .; V gene: TRBV7-9
CDR3 protein: CASSTQLQGHTGELFF; CDR3 DNA: TGTGCCAGCAGCACCCAACTCCAGGGCCACACCGGGGAGCTGTTTTTT; D gene: .; J gene: TRBJ2-2; clone size: .; V gene: TRBV5-4
CDR3 protein: CASSETSRDSSNQPQHF; CDR3 DNA: TGTGCCAGCAGTGAAACCTCCCGGGACAGTAGCAATCAGCCCCAGCATTTT; D gene: TRBD1; J gene: TRBJ1-5; clone size: .; V gene: TRBV25-1
CDR3 protein: CASSLGASSGANVLTF; CDR3 DNA: TGCGCCAGCAGCTTGGGGGCTTCGTCTGGGGCCAACGTCCTGACTTTC; D gene: .; J gene: TRBJ2-6; clone size: once; V gene: TRBV5-1
CDR3 protein: CSVEREGGKVNQPQHF; CDR3 DNA: TGCAGCGTTGAACGGGAAGGGGGAAAAGTGAATCAGCCCCAGCATTTT; D gene: .; J gene: TRBJ1-5; clone size: .; V gene: TRBV29-1
CDR3 protein: CASGRGEKLFF; CDR3 DNA: TGTGCCAGCGGACGAGGGGAAAAACTGTTTTTT; D gene: .; J gene: TRBJ1-4; clone size: .; V gene: TRBV6-5
CDR3 protein: CASSLGTSGSEQFF; CDR3 DNA: TGCGCCAGCAGCTTGGGGACTAGCGGGAGTGAGCAGTTCTTC; D gene: TRBD2; J gene: TRBJ2-1; clone size: many; V gene: TRBV5-1
CDR3 protein: CAIKGQGSYEQYF; CDR3 DNA: TGTGCCATCAAGGGACAGGGGTCGTACGAGCAGTACTTC; D gene: TRBD1; J gene: TRBJ2-7; clone size: .; V gene: TRBV10-3
CDR3 protein: CASSEAGGPQPQHF; CDR3 DNA: TGTGCCAGCAGTGAAGCAGGGGGCCCTCAGCCCCAGCATTTT; D gene: TRBD1; J gene: TRBJ1-5; clone size: .; V gene: TRBV2
CDR3 protein: CASSATGLKGTEAFF; CDR3 DNA: TGTGCCAGCAGCGCGACAGGGTTAAAGGGCACTGAAGCTTTCTTT; D gene: TRBD1; J gene: TRBJ1-1; clone size: once; V gene: TRBV2
CDR3 protein: CASRRQGYETQYF; CDR3 DNA: TGTGCCAGCAGAAGACAGGGATATGAGACCCAGTACTTC; D gene: TRBD1; J gene: TRBJ2-5; clone size: .; V gene: TRBV28
CDR3 protein: CASSFARGVYEQFF; CDR3 DNA: TGTGCCAGCAGTTTCGCGCGGGGGGTTTATGAGCAGTTCTTC; D gene: TRBD2; J gene: TRBJ2-1; clone size: once; V gene: TRBV6-5
CDR3 protein: CASSIAGRTGELFF; CDR3 DNA: TGTGCCAGTAGTATCGCAGGGAGGACCGGGGAGCTGTTTTTT; D gene: .; J gene: TRBJ2-2; clone size: .; V gene: TRBV19
CDR3 protein: CASRDSNNSPLHF; CDR3 DNA: TGTGCCAGCCGGGACAGCAATAATTCACCCCTCCACTTT; D gene: TRBD1; J gene: TRBJ1-6; clone size: .; V gene: TRBV6-5
CDR3 protein: CASSQSMLEGTDTQYF; CDR3 DNA: TGCGCCAGCAGTCAATCGATGTTGGAGGGGACAGATACGCAGTATTTT; D gene: .; J gene: TRBJ2-3; clone size: .; V gene: TRBV23-1
CDR3 protein: CAITIGEGQRAFF; CDR3 DNA: TGTGCCATCACCATTGGGGAGGGGCAGAGGGCTTTCTTT; D gene: .; J gene: TRBJ1-1; clone size: few; V gene: TRBV10-3